Below, 3 T cell receptor beta chains from the same sample are listed, as sequenced in a study of blood T cell repertoires in COVID-19. TCRdb keeps only in-frame clones here, not all; method: immunoSEQ multiplex PCR. The table records tens of thousands of clones, under 90% of them present only once. The sample consisted of peripheral blood. The source is a human donor in a cohort sampled during active COVID-19.

The genes are TRBV5-1 and TRBJ2-5; 7 bases agree with TRBD2. Germline V gene lookup returns CDR1 SGHRS and CDR2 YFSETQ. This CDR3 is built from 13 residues. The V segment lost 4 bases and the J segment 5 bases; nucleotides outside the gene matches: 5. In nucleotides, the CDR3 is TGCGCCAGCAGCCAACGACTAGCTGAGACCCAGTACTTC. This encodes CASSQRLAETQYF. The variable domain in full, completed from reference TRBV5-1 and TRBJ2-5, reads KAGVTQTPRYLIKTRGQQVTLSCSPISGHRSVSWYQQTPGQGLQFLFEYFSETQRNKGNFPGRFSGRQFSNSRSEMNVSTLELGDSALYLCASSQRLAETQYFGPGTRLLVL.

CDR3 bases: TGTGCCAGTAGGGACAGCGAGGGGTTACATCAGCCCCAGCATTTT. Residues: CASRDSEGLHQPQHF. The V gene is TRBV19, the J gene TRBJ1-5; D might be TRBD1 (6 bases). Germline CDR1 is LNHDA and CDR2 is SQIVND (reference sequence). The CDR3 runs to 15 residues. Trimming cost V 6 bases and J 5 bases, with 17 bases left between them.

The chain employs TRBV11-2 and TRBJ2-5; tentatively, D is TRBD1 (6 bases). This CDR3 has 15 residues. V was cut by 2 bases and J by 2 bases, with 12 bases left in between. Germline CDR1 is SGHAT and CDR2 is FQNNGV. In nucleotides, the CDR3 is TGTGCCAGCAGCTTATTCTACAGGGCACAAGAGACCCAGTACTTC. As protein: CASSLFYRAQETQYF. Looking up the rest from reference TRBV11-2 and TRBJ2-5 gives the full variable domain: EAGVAQSPRYKIIEKRQSVAFWCNPISGHATLYWYQQILGQGPKLLIQFQNNGVVDDSQLPKDRFSAERLKGVDSTLKIQPAKLEDSAVYLCASSLFYRAQETQYFGPGTRLLVL.